A single sample is the source of the 15 T cell receptor beta chains below, sequenced in a study of blood T cell repertoires in COVID-19. Libraries were prepared by immunoSEQ multiplex PCR; TCRdb keeps only in-frame clonotypes and omits some of them. The profile shows over 200,000 clones, around 86% of them singletons. Input material: peripheral blood. These receptors were obtained from a human donor in a cohort sampled during active COVID-19.

The chain links TRBV30 to TRBJ2-7; 7 nucleotides agree with TRBD2. Germline V gene sequence: CDR1 GTSNPN, CDR2 SVGIG (reference sequence). The V gene end was trimmed by 0 bases and the J gene end by 2 bases; junction bases not matched to a gene: 4. This CDR3 contains 14 residues. Written as DNA, the CDR3 is TGTGCCTGGAGTGTCGGCGGGAGCACCTACGAGCAGTACTTC. Its translation: CAWSVGGSTYEQYF.

On this clone itself: Other DNA sequences from this sample encode an identical CDR3 as well. The chain links TRBV5-6 to TRBJ2-7; 7 bases match TRBD2. Looked up from germline, CDR1 is SGHDT and CDR2 is YYEEEE. The CDR3 loop spans 14 amino acids. The V segment lost 0 bases and the J segment 4 bases; nucleotides outside the gene matches: 4. The CDR3 here is CASSLGGSWYEQYF. CDR3 DNA sequence: TGTGCCAGCAGCTTGGGCGGGAGTTGGTACGAGCAGTACTTC.

This chain uses TRBV7-7 with TRBJ2-5; 13 nucleotides match TRBD2. The trim removed 3 bases at V and 5 bases at J, leaving 3 bases unmatched. Germline V gene sequence: CDR1 SSHAT, CDR2 FNYEAQ (reference sequence). This CDR3 has 15 amino acids. The CDR3 DNA sequence: TGTGCCAGCAGCTTGGAACTAGCGGGAGGGGAGACCCAGTACTTC. Protein product: CASSLELAGGETQYF.

The J gene is TRBJ2-7, the V gene TRBV6-5, with TRBD1 matching 7 bases. Germline CDR1 MNHEY, CDR2 SVGAGI. After removal of 6 bases from V and 1 base from J, the junction contained 6 bases not matched to a gene. The CDR3 consists of 14 residues. CDR3 sequence (DNA): TGTGCCAGCAGGGGGGACAGCAAATCCTACGAGCAGTACTTC. It specifies CASRGDSKSYEQYF.

The V and J genes are TRBV27 and TRBJ2-7, with 9 nucleotides matching TRBD1. The V segment lost 5 bases and the J segment 5 bases; nucleotides outside the gene matches: 7. In germline, CDR1 is MNHEY, CDR2 SMNVEV (reference sequence). This CDR3 is 14 amino acids long. CDR3 residues: CASSRVNRGHEQYF. In nucleotides, the CDR3 is TGTGCCAGCAGTCGGGTAAACAGGGGGCACGAGCAGTACTTC.

The V and J genes are TRBV7-9 and TRBJ2-7; TRBD2 agrees at 8 bases. This CDR3 has 14 amino acids. With 2 bases clipped from V and 6 bases from J, the junction kept 6 bases outside the gene matches. The germline V gene has CDR1 SEHNR and CDR2 FQNEAQ (reference sequence). The CDR3, as DNA: TGTGCCAGCAGCTTAACAGCGGGAGTGGTCGAGCAGTACTTC. Protein: CASSLTAGVVEQYF.

V and J are TRBV5-6 and TRBJ1-3; D may be TRBD1 (6 bases). The germline CDR1 and CDR2 sequences are SGHDT and YYEEEE. This CDR3 region has 15 residues. V lost 3 bases and J lost 0, with 10 bases in between. The CDR3 DNA is TGTGCCAGCAGCTGGGTGGGGGCCTCTGGAAACACCATATATTTT. Amino acids: CASSWVGASGNTIYF.

This clone showed up just a few times. The chain combines TRBV19 with TRBJ2-3, with 10 bases that match TRBD1. This CDR3 is 14 amino acids long. The trim removed 9 bases at V and 6 bases at J, leaving 9 bases unmatched. Germline CDR1 and CDR2: LNHDA and SQIVND (reference sequence). CDR3 DNA sequence: TGTGCCAGCACACGACAGGGGGCAGGGGATACGCAGTATTTT. Encoded protein: CASTRQGAGDTQYF.

The chain couples TRBV9 to TRBJ2-7; possibly TRBD2 for D (5 bases). Germline CDR1 SGDLS, CDR2 YYNGEE. This CDR3 is 14 amino acids long. Trimming pared 0 bases from V and 0 bases from J, leaving 7 bases between. The CDR3 DNA reads TGTGCCAGCAGCGTAGAAGGGAGCTCCTACGAGCAGTACTTC. Amino acid sequence: CASSVEGSSYEQYF.

The chain uses TRBV5-1 and TRBJ1-3; TRBD1 might be the D (5 bases). CDR3 length: 18 residues. Trimming shortened V by 0 bases and J by 0 bases, and 16 bases separated the two germline ends. CDR1 and CDR2 (germline): SGHRS, YFSETQ. CDR3 loop: CASSLVGVSRTSGNTIYF. CDR3 bases: TGCGCCAGCAGCTTGGTAGGGGTGAGCAGGACCTCTGGAAACACCATATATTTT.

The chain carries TRBV7-7 and TRBJ2-2; the match to TRBD1 covers 9 bases. CDR1 and CDR2 from the germline V gene are SSHAT and FNYEAQ (reference sequence). V lost 1 base to trimming and J lost 2 bases; unmatched junction nucleotides: 2. The CDR3 spans 16 residues. The CDR3 sequence is CASSLEGQGNTGELFF. The CDR3, as DNA: TGTGCCAGCAGCTTAGAGGGACAGGGTAACACCGGGGAGCTGTTTTTT.

The rearrangement joins TRBV2 to TRBJ1-5; D call uncertain. The CDR3 runs to 14 residues. Looked up from germline, CDR1 is SNHLY and CDR2 is FYNNEI. Trimming removed 3 bases at V and 0 bases at J, with 6 bases between. The CDR3 DNA reads as TGTGCCAGCAGTGATGGCATTAGCAATCAGCCCCAGCATTTT. It translates to CASSDGISNQPQHF.

J is TRBJ2-3 and V is TRBV7-2; maybe TRBD2 (5 bases). The CDR3 is 15 residues long. V lost 1 base, J lost 4 bases, and 12 bases lay in between. Germline V gives CDR1 SGHTA, CDR2 FQGNSA. The chain's CDR3 is CASSLVSSNADTQYF. For the CDR3, the DNA is TGTGCCAGCAGCTTAGTTTCTAGCAATGCAGATACGCAGTATTTT. The entire variable domain, with the rest obtained from reference TRBV7-2 and TRBJ2-3, is as follows: GAGVSQSPSNKVTEKGKDVELRCDPISGHTALYWYRQSLGQGLEFLIYFQGNSAPDKSGLPSDRFSAERTGGSVSTLTIQRTQQEDSAVYLCASSLVSSNADTQYFGPGTRLTVL.

The table lists this clone with a count of one. This chain uses TRBV27 with TRBJ1-5; perhaps TRBD1 as D (5 bases). Trimming pared 3 bases from V and 3 bases from J, leaving 9 bases between. The CDR3 spans 14 residues. CDR1 is MNHEY and CDR2 is SMNVEV in the germline V gene (reference sequence). The CDR3 spells CASSFAGNNQPQHF. For the CDR3, the DNA is TGTGCCAGCAGTTTTGCAGGGAACAATCAGCCCCAGCATTTT.

This clone was picked up one time. The genes are TRBV7-2 and TRBJ2-7; 10 nucleotides line up with TRBD2. This CDR3 region has 18 residues. The germline gives CDR1 SGHTA, CDR2 FQGNSA. J lost 0 bases, V lost 1 base, and 9 bases had no gene match. CDR3 sequence (DNA): TGTGCCAGCAGCTTAGTGCCGCCGGGACTAGCGAGCTCCTACGAGCAGTACTTC. This encodes CASSLVPPGLASSYEQYF.